This record looks at one T cell receptor beta chain sequence and its context. Sample treatment: randomized to nivolumab then ipilimumab (arm A) or the reverse (arm B). None of the patients previously received DNA-damaging chemotherapy. PBMC sorting kept live CD3+CD8+ cells without CD19 or CD56. The sample belongs to a study of sequential checkpoint blockade in melanoma. The overall study: First-line arms were nivolumab then ipilimumab, or the reverse, randomized 1:1. Both treatment sequences were followed by maintenance nivolumab.

The table came from immunoSEQ multiplex PCR; TCRdb's copy has only in-frame clones and leaves some out. The sample contains 9,500 to 11,000 clones, 56% of which appear only once. V dropped 2 bases and J dropped 5; count of bases not matched to a gene: 5. Per the germline V gene, CDR1 is SNHLY and CDR2 is FYNNEI. This CDR3 has 15 amino acids. The starting material was CD8+ T cells sorted from blood (inferred from file names), obtained from a patient given nivolumab and ipilimumab in sequence. The TCR originated in a human donor with melanoma. This chain links TRBV2 with TRBJ2-7; TRBD2 agrees at 11 bases. The chain's CDR3 is CASSETSGSVDEQYF. In DNA, the CDR3 is TGTGCCAGCAGTGAAACTAGCGGGAGTGTAGACGAGCAGTACTTC.